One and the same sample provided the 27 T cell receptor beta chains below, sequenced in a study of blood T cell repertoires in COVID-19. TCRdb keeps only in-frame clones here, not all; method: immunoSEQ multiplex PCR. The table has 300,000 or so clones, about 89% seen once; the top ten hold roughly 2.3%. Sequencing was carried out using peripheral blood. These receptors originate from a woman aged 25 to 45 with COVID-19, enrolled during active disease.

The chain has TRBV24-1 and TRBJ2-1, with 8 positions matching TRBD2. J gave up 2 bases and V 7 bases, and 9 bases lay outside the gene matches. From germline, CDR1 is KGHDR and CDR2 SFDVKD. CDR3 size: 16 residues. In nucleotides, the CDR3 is TGTGCCACCAGCCCCGGCGGTAGCGGGGCCTACAATGAGCAGTTCTTC. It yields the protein CATSPGGSGAYNEQFF.

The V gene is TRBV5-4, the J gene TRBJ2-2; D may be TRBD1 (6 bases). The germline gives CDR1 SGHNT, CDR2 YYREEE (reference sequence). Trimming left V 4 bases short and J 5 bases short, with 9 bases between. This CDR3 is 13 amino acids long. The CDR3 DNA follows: TGTGCCAGCAGCCCTGGACAGACCGGGGAGCTGTTTTTT. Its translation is CASSPGQTGELFF.

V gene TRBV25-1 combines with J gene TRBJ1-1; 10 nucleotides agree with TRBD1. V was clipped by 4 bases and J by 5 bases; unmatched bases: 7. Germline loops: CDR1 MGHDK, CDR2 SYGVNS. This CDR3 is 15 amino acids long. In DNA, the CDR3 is TGTGCCAGCAGTGTCGACAGGGGGCTGGATACTGAAGCTTTCTTT. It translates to CASSVDRGLDTEAFF.

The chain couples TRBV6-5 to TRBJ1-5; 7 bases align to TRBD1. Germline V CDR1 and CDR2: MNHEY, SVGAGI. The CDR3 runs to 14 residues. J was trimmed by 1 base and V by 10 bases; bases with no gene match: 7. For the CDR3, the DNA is TGTGCCACTCAACAGGGGCACAGCAATCAGCCCCAGCATTTT. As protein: CATQQGHSNQPQHF.

The CDR3 region has the DNA TGTGCCAGCAGCCCTAGCGGGGAGGCTGGGGATGAGCAGTTCTTC. Translating gives CASSPSGEAGDEQFF. V is TRBV21-1 and J is TRBJ2-1; the table's D call TRBD2 went unverified against the DNA. TRBV21-1 is recorded as a pseudogene. CDR3 length: 15 residues.

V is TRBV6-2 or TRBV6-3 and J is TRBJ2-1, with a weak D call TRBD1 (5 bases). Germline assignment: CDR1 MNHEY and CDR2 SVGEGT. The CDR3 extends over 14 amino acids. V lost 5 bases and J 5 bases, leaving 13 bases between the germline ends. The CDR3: CASSPRQLHNEQFF. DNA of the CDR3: TGTGCCAGCAGTCCGAGACAGCTGCACAATGAGCAGTTCTTC.

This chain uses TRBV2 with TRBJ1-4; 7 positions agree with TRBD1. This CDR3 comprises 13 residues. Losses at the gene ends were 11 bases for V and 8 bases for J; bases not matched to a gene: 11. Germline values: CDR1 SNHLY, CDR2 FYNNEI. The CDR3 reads CAGSRGMNEKLFF. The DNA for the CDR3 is TGTGCCGGGTCCAGGGGGATGAACGAAAAACTGTTTTTT.

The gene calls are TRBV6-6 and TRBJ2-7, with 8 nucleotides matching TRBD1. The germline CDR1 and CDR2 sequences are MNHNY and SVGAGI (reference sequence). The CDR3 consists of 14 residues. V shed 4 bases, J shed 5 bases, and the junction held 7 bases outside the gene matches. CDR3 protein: CASSSTGGTDEQYF. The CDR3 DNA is TGTGCCAGCAGTTCAACAGGGGGGACAGACGAGCAGTACTTC.

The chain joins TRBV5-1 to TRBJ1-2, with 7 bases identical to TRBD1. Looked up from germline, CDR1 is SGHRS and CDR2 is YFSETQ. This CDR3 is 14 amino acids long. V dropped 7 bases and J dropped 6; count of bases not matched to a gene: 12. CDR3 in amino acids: CASARQGEGDGYTF. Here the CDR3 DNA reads TGCGCCAGCGCCAGACAGGGAGAAGGAGATGGCTACACCTTC. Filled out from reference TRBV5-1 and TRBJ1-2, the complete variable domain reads KAGVTQTPRYLIKTRGQQVTLSCSPISGHRSVSWYQQTPGQGLQFLFEYFSETQRNKGNFPGRFSGRQFSNSRSEMNVSTLELGDSALYLCASARQGEGDGYTFGSGTRLTVV.

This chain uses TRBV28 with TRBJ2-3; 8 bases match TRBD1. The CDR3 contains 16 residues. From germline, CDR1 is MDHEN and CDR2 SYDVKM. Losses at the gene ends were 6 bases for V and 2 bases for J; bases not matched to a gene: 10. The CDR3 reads CASSSRDRGFTDTQYF. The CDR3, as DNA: TGTGCCAGCAGCTCCCGAGACAGGGGATTCACAGATACGCAGTATTTT.

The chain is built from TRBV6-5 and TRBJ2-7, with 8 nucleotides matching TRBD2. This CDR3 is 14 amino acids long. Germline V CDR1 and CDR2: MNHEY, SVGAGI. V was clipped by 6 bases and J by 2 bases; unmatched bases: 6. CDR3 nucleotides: TGTGCCAGCAGCCAACTAGCGGACCCCTACGAGCAGTACTTC. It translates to CASSQLADPYEQYF.

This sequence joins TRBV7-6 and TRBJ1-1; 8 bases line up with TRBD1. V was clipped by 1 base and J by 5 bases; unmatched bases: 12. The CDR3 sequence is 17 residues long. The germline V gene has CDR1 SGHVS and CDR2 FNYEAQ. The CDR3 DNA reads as TGTGCCAGCAGCTTAGTAGTTGCGGACAGGGAAGGGACTGAAGCTTTCTTT. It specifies CASSLVVADREGTEAFF.

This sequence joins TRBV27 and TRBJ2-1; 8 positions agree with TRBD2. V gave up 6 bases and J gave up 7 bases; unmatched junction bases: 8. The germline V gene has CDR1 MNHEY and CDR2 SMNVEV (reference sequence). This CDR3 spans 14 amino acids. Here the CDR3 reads CASRRGAGENEQFF. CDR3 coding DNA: TGTGCCAGCAGAAGAGGAGCGGGAGAAAATGAGCAGTTCTTC.

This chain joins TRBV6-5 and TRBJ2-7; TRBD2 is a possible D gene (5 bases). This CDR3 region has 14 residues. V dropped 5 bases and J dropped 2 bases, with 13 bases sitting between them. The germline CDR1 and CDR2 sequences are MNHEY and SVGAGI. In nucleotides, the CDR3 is TGTGCCAGCAGTCCCCGGGATCCTGCCTACGAGCAGTACTTC. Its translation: CASSPRDPAYEQYF.

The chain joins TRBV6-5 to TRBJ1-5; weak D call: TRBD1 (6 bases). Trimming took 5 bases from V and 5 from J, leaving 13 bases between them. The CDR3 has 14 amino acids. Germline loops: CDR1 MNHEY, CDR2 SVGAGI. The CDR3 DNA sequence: TGTGCCAGCAGTCGCACGGGACACTATCAGCCCCAGCATTTT. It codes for CASSRTGHYQPQHF.

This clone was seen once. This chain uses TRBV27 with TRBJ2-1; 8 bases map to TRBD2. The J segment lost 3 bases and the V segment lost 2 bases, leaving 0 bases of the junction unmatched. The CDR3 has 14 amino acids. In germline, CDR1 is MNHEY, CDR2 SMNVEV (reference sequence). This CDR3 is CASSLLAGYNEQFF. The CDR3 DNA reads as TGTGCCAGCAGTTTACTAGCGGGCTACAATGAGCAGTTCTTC.

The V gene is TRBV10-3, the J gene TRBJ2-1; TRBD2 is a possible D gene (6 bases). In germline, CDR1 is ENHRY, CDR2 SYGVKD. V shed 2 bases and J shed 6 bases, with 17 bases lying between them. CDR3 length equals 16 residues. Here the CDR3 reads CAISEATKLASNEQFF. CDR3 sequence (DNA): TGTGCCATCAGTGAGGCGACAAAACTAGCTTCCAATGAGCAGTTCTTC.

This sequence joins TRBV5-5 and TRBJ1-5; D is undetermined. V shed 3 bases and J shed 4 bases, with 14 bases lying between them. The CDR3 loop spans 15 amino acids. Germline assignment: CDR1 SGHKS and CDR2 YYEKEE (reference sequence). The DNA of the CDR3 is TGTGCCAGCAGCTATGCCGGGAGCCTAAATCAGCCCCAGCATTTT. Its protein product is CASSYAGSLNQPQHF.

The CDR3 DNA reads TGTGCCACCAAGGACAGGTCCACTGAAGCTTTCTTT. Translated: CATKDRSTEAFF. This chain links TRBV10-3 with TRBJ1-1; 7 bases match TRBD1. This CDR3 is built from 12 residues. Trimming cost V 10 bases and J 4 bases; bases outside gene matches: 6. CDR1 and CDR2 from the germline V gene are ENHRY and SYGVKD.

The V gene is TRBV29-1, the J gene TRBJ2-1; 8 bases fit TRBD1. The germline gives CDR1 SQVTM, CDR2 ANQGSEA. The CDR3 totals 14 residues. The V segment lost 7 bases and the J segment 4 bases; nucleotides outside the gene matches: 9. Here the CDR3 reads CSAPTGGGYNEQFF. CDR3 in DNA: TGCAGCGCCCCTACAGGGGGTGGTTACAATGAGCAGTTCTTC.

CDR3 nucleotides: TGTGCCAGCAGCTTAGATGGACTAGCGGGTCGCACAGATACGCAGTATTTT. Translated, it gives CASSLDGLAGRTDTQYF. This sequence joins TRBV7-2 and TRBJ2-3, with 11 bases aligning to TRBD2. CDR3 length: 17 amino acids. The V gene end was trimmed by 1 base and the J gene end by 1 base; junction bases not matched to a gene: 4. Germline loops: CDR1 SGHTA, CDR2 FQGNSA. Filled out from reference TRBV7-2 and TRBJ2-3, the complete variable domain reads GAGVSQSPSNKVTEKGKDVELRCDPISGHTALYWYRQSLGQGLEFLIYFQGNSAPDKSGLPSDRFSAERTGGSVSTLTIQRTQQEDSAVYLCASSLDGLAGRTDTQYFGPGTRLTVL.

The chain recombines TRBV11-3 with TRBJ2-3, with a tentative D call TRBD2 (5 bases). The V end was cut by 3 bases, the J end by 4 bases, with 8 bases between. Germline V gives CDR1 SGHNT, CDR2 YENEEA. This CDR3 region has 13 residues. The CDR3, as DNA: TGTGCCAGCAGCTTGGGTAGCGCAGATACGCAGTATTTT. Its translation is CASSLGSADTQYF.

This chain's CDR3 is CASSPPRTANYGYTF. CDR3 nucleotide sequence: TGTGCCAGCTCACCACCGAGGACAGCTAACTATGGCTACACCTTC. V and J are TRBV18 and TRBJ1-2, with D perhaps matching TRBD1 (6 bases). Trimming cost V 0 bases and J 0 bases, with 8 bases left between them. Germline V gene lookup returns CDR1 KGHSH and CDR2 LQKENI. CDR3 size: 15 residues.

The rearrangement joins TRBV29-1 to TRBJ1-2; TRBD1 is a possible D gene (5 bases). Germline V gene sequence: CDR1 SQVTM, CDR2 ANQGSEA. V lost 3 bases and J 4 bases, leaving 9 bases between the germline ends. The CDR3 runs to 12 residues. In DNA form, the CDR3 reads TGCAGCGTTGATACAGGCCTCTATGGCTACACCTTC. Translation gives CSVDTGLYGYTF.

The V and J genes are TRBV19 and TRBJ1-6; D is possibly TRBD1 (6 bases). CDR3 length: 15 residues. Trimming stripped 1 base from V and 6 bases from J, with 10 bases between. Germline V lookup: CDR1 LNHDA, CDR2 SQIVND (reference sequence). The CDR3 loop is CASSIAGQSNSPLHF. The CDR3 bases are TGTGCCAGTAGTATAGCAGGACAGTCTAATTCACCCCTCCACTTT. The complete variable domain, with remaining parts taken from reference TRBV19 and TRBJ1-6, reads DGGITQSPKYLFRKEGQNVTLSCEQNLNHDAMYWYRQDPGQGLRLIYYSQIVNDFQKGDIAEGYSVSREKKESFPLTVTSAQKNPTAFYLCASSIAGQSNSPLHFGNGTRLTVT.

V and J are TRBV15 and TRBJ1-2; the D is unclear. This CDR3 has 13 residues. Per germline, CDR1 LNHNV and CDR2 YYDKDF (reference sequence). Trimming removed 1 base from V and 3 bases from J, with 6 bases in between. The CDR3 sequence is CATSRGLDYGYTF. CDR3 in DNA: TGTGCCACCAGCAGAGGGTTAGACTATGGCTACACCTTC. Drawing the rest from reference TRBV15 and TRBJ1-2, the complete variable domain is DAMVIQNPRYQVTQFGKPVTLSCSQTLNHNVMYWYQQKSSQAPKLLFHYYDKDFNNEADTPDNFQSRRPNTSFCFLDIRSPGLGDTAMYLCATSRGLDYGYTFGSGTRLTVV.

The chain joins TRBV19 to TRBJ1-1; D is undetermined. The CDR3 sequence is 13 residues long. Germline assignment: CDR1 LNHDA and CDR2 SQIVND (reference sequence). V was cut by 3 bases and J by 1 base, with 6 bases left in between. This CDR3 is CASSILGNTEAFF. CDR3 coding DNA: TGTGCCAGTAGTATTCTCGGGAACACTGAAGCTTTCTTT.